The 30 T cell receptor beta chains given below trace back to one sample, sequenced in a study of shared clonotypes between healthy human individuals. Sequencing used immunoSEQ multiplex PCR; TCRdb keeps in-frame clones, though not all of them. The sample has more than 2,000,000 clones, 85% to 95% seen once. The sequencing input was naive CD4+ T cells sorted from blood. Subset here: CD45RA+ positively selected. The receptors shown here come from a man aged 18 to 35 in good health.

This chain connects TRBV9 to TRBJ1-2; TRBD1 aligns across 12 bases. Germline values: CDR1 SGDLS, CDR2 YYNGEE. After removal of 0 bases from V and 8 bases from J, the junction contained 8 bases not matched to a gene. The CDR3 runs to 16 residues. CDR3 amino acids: CASSVAPGQGARGYTF. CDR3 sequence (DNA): TGTGCCAGCAGCGTAGCGCCGGGACAGGGGGCAAGGGGCTACACCTTC.

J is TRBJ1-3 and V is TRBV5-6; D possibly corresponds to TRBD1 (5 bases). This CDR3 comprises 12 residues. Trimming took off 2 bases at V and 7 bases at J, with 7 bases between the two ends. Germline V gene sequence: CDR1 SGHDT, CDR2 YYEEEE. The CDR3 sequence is CASSFRGNTIYF. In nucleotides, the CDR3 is TGTGCCAGCAGCTTTCGGGGGAACACCATATATTTT.

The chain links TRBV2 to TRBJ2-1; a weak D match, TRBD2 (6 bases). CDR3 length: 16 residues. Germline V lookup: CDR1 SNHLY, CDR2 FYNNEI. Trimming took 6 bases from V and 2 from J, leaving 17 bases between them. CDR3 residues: CASRDGGSAAYNEQFF. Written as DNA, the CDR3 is TGTGCCAGCAGGGACGGAGGGTCAGCAGCCTACAATGAGCAGTTCTTC.

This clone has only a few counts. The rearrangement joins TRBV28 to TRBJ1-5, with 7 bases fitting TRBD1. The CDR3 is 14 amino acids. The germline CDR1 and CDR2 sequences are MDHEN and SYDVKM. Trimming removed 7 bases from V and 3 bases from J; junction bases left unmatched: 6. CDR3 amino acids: CASKAGGPNQPQHF. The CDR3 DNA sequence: TGTGCCAGCAAGGCAGGGGGTCCCAATCAGCCCCAGCATTTT.

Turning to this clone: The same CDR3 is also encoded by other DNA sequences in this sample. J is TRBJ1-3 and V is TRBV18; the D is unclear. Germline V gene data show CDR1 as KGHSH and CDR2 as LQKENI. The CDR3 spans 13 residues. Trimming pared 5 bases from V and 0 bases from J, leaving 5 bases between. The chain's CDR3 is CASSLNSGNTIYF. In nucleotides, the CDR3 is TGTGCCAGCTCATTAAACTCTGGAAACACCATATATTTT. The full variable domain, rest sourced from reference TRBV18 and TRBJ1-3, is NAGVMQNPRHLVRRRGQEARLRCSPMKGHSHVYWYRQLPEEGLKFMVYLQKENIIDESGMPKERFSAEFPKEGPSILRIQQVVRGDSAAYFCASSLNSGNTIYFGEGSWLTVV.

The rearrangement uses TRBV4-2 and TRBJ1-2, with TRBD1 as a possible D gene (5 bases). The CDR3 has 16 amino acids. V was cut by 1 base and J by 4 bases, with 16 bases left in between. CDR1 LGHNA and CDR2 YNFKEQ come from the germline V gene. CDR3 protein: CASSQGFTKQVYGYTF. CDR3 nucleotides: TGTGCCAGCAGCCAAGGCTTTACGAAACAGGTCTATGGCTACACCTTC.

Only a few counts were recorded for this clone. CDR3 loop: CASSFQGSPEAFF. The CDR3 region has the DNA TGCGCCAGCAGTTTCCAGGGAAGTCCTGAAGCTTTCTTT. The chain combines TRBV5-1 with TRBJ1-1; TRBD1 might be the D (5 bases). V lost 5 bases and J 6 bases, leaving 14 bases between the germline ends. The CDR3 covers 13 residues. Germline CDR1 is SGHRS and CDR2 is YFSETQ.

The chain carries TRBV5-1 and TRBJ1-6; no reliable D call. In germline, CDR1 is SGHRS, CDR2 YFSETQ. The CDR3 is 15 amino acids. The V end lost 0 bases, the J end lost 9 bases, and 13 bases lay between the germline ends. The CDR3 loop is CASSLGGMLSSPLHF. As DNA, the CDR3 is TGCGCCAGCAGCTTGGGTGGAATGCTTAGTTCACCCCTCCACTTT.

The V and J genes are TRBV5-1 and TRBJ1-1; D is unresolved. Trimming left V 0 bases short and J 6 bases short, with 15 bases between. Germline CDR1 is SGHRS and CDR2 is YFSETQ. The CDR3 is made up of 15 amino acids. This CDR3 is CASSLVRLGSSEAFF. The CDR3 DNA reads TGCGCCAGCAGCTTGGTAAGGTTGGGTTCATCTGAAGCTTTCTTT.

CDR3 DNA: TGCGCCAGCAGCCAAGAAGGGGGACGGATGAACACTGAAGCTTTCTTT. Translation gives CASSQEGGRMNTEAFF. This rearrangement joins TRBV4-1 to TRBJ1-1; tentatively, D is TRBD1 (6 bases). The CDR3 loop spans 16 amino acids. Per germline, CDR1 MGHRA and CDR2 YSYEKL. Deletions cut 0 bases from V and 0 bases from J, with 11 bases between.

The CDR3 region has the DNA TGCGCCAGCAACCCCCAGGCGGGGGGGCTTTTCAATGAGCAGTTCTTC. Translated: CASNPQAGGLFNEQFF. V is TRBV5-1 and J is TRBJ2-1; 9 nucleotides line up with TRBD2. CDR1 is SGHRS, CDR2 YFSETQ, per germline. The length of the CDR3 is 16 residues. The trim removed 6 bases at V and 6 bases at J, leaving 13 bases unmatched.

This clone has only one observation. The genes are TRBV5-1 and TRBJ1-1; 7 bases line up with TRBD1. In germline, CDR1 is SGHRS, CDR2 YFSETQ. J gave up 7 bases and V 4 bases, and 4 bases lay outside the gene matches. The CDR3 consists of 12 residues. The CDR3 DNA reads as TGCGCCAGCAGCCGGGACAGAATTGAAGCTTTCTTT. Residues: CASSRDRIEAFF.

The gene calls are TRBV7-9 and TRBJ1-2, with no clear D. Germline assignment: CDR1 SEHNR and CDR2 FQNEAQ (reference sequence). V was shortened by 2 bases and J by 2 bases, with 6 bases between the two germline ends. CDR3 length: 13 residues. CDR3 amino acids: CASSLSQNYGYTF. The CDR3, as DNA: TGTGCCAGCAGCTTATCTCAGAACTATGGCTACACCTTC.

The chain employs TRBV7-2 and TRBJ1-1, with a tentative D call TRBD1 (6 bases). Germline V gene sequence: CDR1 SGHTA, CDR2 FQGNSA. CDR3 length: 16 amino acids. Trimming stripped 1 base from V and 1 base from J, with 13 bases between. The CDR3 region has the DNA TGTGCCAGCAGCTTAGATTCCAGGGGAAGGAACACTGAAGCTTTCTTT. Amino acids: CASSLDSRGRNTEAFF. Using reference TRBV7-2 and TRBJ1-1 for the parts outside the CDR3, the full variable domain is GAGVSQSPSNKVTEKGKDVELRCDPISGHTALYWYRQSLGQGLEFLIYFQGNSAPDKSGLPSDRFSAERTGGSVSTLTIQRTQQEDSAVYLCASSLDSRGRNTEAFFGQGTRLTVV.

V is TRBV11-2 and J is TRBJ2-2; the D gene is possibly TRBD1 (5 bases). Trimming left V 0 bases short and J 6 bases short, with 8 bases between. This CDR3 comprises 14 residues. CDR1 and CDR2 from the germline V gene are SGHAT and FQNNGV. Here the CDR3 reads CASSLDLGAGELFF. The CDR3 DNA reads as TGTGCCAGCAGCTTAGATTTAGGGGCCGGGGAGCTGTTTTTT.

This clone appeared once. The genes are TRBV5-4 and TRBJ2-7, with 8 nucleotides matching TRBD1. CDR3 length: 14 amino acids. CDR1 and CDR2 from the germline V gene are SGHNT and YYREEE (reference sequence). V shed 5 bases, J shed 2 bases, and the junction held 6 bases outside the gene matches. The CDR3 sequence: CASSPDRAPYEQYF. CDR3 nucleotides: TGTGCCAGCAGTCCGGACAGGGCACCCTACGAGCAGTACTTC.

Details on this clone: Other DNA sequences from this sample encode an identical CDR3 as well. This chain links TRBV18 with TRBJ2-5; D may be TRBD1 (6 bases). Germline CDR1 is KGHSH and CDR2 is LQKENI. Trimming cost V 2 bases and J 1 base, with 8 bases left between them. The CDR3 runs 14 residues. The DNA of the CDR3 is TGTGCCAGCTCACCAGGGGGCTCCCAAGAGACCCAGTACTTC. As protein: CASSPGGSQETQYF.

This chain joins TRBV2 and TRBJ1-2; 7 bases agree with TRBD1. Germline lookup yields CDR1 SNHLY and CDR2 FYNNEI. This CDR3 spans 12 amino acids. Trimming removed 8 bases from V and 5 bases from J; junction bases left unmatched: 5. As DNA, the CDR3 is TGTGCCAGCGGCGGGACAGAGTATGGCTACACCTTC. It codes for CASGGTEYGYTF.

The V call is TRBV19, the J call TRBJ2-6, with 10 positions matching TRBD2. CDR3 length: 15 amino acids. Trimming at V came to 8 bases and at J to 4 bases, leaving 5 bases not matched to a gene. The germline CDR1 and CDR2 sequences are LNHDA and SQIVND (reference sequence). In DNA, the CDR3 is TGTGCCAGTCGGCTAGCGGGAGTGGGGGCCAACGTCCTGACTTTC. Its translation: CASRLAGVGANVLTF.

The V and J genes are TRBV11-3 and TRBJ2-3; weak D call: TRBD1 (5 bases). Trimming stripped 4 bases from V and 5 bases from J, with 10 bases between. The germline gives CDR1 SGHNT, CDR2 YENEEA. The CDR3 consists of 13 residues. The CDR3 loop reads CASSSRVGDTQYF. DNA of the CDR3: TGTGCCAGCAGCTCCAGGGTTGGAGATACGCAGTATTTT.

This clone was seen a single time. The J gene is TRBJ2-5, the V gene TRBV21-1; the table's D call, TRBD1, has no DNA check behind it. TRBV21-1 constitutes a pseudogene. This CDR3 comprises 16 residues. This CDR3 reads CASSKNREWKEETQYF. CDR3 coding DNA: TGTGCCAGCAGCAAAAACAGGGAATGGAAGGAAGAGACCCAGTACTTC.

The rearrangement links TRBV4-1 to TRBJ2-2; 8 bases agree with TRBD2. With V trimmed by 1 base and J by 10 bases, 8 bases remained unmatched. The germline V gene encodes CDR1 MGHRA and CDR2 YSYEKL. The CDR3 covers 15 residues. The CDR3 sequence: CASSQGSAGDPELFF. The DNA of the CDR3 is TGCGCCAGCAGCCAAGGGTCAGCGGGGGATCCGGAGCTGTTTTTT.

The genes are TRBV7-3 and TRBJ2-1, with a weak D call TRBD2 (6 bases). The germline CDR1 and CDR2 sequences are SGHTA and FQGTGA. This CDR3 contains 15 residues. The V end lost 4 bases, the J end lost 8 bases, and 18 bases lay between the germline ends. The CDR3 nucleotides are TGTGCCAGCAGCTCCGTTGGAGGCTGGGGGGATGAGCAGTTCTTC. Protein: CASSSVGGWGDEQFF.

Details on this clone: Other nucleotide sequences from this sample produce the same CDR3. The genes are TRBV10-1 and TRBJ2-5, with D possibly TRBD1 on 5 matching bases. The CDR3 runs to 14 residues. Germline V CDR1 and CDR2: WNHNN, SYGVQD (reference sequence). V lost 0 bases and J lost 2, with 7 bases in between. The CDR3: CASSESRGQETQYF. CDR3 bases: TGCGCCAGCAGTGAGTCAAGGGGTCAAGAGACCCAGTACTTC.

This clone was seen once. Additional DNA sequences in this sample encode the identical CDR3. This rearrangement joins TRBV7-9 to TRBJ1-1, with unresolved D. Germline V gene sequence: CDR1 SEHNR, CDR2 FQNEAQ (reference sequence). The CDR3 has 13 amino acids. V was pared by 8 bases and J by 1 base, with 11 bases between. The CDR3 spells CASSRGQNTEAFF. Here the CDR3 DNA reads TGTGCCAGCTCGAGAGGGCAGAACACTGAAGCTTTCTTT.

The CDR3 loop reads CASSYSPEKKLFF. For the CDR3, the DNA is TGTGCCAGCAGTTACTCGCCAGAGAAAAAACTGTTTTTT. The chain recombines TRBV6-5 with TRBJ1-4; D is undetermined. Germline lookup yields CDR1 MNHEY and CDR2 SVGAGI. V lost 0 bases and J lost 9, with 8 bases in between. The CDR3 is 13 residues long.

CDR3 amino acids: CASSLRQGMIAEAFF. CDR3 DNA sequence: TGTGCCAGCAGTCTGAGACAGGGAATGATCGCTGAAGCTTTCTTT. The chain has TRBV6-5 and TRBJ1-1, with 7 bases aligning to TRBD1. V shed 5 bases and J 6 bases; nucleotides not matched to a gene: 12. The germline V gene encodes CDR1 MNHEY and CDR2 SVGAGI. The CDR3 length is 15 residues.

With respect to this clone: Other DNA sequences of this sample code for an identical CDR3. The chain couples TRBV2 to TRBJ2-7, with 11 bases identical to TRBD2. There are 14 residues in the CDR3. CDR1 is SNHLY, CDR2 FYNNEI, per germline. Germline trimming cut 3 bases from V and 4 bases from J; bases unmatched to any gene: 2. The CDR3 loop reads CASSESSGRYEQYF. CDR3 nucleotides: TGTGCCAGCAGTGAGTCTAGCGGGAGGTACGAGCAGTACTTC.

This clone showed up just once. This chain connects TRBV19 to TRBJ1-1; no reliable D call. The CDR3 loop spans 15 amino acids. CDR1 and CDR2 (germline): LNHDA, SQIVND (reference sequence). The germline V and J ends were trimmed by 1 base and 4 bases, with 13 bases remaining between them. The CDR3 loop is CASSIVGQSGTEAFF. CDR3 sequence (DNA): TGTGCCAGTAGTATAGTTGGGCAGTCGGGCACTGAAGCTTTCTTT.

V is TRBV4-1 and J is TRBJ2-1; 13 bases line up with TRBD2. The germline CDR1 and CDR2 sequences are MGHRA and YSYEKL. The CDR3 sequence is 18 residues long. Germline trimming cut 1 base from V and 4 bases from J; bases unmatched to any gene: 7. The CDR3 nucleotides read TGCGCCAGCAGCCAAGGACTAGCGGGGGGCCTAATTTACAATGAGCAGTTCTTC. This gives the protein CASSQGLAGGLIYNEQFF.